Reported below is one T cell receptor beta chain. Antigen unknown. Here immunoSEQ multiplex PCR was the method, and the copy in TCRdb shows in-frame clones only, minus some. This table holds some 42,000 clones, about 80% found once. This entry belongs to a study of a mutant IDH1 vaccine in newly diagnosed glioma. CDR1 and CDR2 (germline): MNHNS, SASEGT. Trimming left V 0 bases short and J 6 bases short, with 11 bases between. CDR3 length equals 15 residues. General study points: In roughly 93% of patients, immune responses induced by the vaccine occurred.

Time point defined: week 35, safety follow-up. Every vaccination contained 300 ug of the mutant IDH1 20-mer peptide and was paired with topical imiquimod. Tumors from donors were new WHO grade 3 or 4 IDH1-mutant astrocytomas with ATRX loss. Sequencing was performed on PBMCs, taken from a glioma patient whose treatment included an IDH1 peptide vaccine. This TCR was sampled from a woman in her forties or fifties with glioma. This rearrangement joins TRBV6-1 to TRBJ1-4; D not certain. The CDR3 loop reads CASSEARERDEKLFF. The CDR3 region has the DNA TGTGCCAGCAGTGAAGCTAGAGAAAGGGATGAAAAACTGTTTTTT.